Sequencing of this T cell receptor beta chain was carried out in a study of neurological immune-mediated disorders. With V trimmed by 10 bases and J by 3 bases, 11 bases remained unmatched. Germline CDR1 and CDR2: SEHNR and FQNEAQ (reference sequence). This CDR3 is 14 amino acids long. Study-wide results and caveats: No CDR3 amino acid sequences recurred among expanded clones across subjects, suggesting private repertoires in all groups. The level of TCR clonal expansion was highest in patients with HTLV-1-associated myelopathy and lowest in multiple sclerosis, where it fell below the level seen in healthy controls.

It was by 5'RACE with 10-nucleotide random UMIs that the cDNA was made. Sequencing runs each generated in excess of 180 million TCR-beta sequences derived from 15-18 subjects. In TCRdb, the 5' RACE reads were re-called with MiXCR into one record per CDR3 protein. Of nearly 60,000 distinct CDR3 sequences in the sample, 3% to 4% were seen once. This clonotype was found many times. Its antigen is not identified. This chain joins TRBV7-9 and TRBJ2-7; 8 bases are a match to TRBD1. The receptor was isolated from a woman between 55 and 75 years old with multiple sclerosis. The sequenced material came from PBMCs. In DNA, the CDR3 is TGTGCCACCGAGACAGGGGCCAAGTTCTACGAGCAGTACTTC. Protein: CATETGAKFYEQYF.